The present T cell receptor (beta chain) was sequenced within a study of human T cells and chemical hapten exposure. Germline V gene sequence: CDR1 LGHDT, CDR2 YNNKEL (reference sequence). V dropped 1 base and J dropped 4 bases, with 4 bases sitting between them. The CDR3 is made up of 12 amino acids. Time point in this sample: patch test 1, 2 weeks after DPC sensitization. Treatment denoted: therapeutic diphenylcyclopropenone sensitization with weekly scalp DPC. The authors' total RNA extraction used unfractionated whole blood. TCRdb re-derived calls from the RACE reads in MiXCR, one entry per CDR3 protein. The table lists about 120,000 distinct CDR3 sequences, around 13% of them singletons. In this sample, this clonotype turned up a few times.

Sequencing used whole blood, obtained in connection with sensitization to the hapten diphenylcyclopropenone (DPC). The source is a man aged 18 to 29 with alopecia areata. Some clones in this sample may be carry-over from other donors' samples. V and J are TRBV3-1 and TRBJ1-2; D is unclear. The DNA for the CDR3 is TGTGCCAGCAGCCAAGGCGTCTATGGCTACACCTTC. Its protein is CASSQGVYGYTF.